This TCR beta chain came from a study of cytomegalovirus exposure and HLA in healthy donors. General study points: It was in a later analysis that TCR association rates were seen to vary by HLA locus, highest for DRB1 and lowest for HLA-C.

Use of 60 Vbeta and 13 Jbeta primers characterized the PCR. Original data processing: Later reanalysis found approximately 76 million unique TCR beta chains, about 11 million of them shared. Libraries were prepared by immunoSEQ multiplex PCR; TCRdb keeps only in-frame clonotypes and omits some of them. V, J and clone size were drawn from that table, and D and trimming were deduced from the DNA. The repertoire includes roughly 130,000 clones, about two thirds of them detected once, and around 2.5% sits in the top ten. About this clone itself: Its antigen remains unidentified.

Donors sampled were nominally healthy, though unrecorded immune exposures were likely. This CDR3 is built from 18 residues. Germline CDR1 SGHAT, CDR2 FQNNGV. Trimming stripped 4 bases from V and 3 bases from J, with 19 bases between. The chain employs TRBV11-2 and TRBJ1-6; D is ambiguous. The TCR sequence derives from an older woman in good health and CMV-seropositive. Sequenced sample: PBMCs. In nucleotides, the CDR3 is TGTGCCAGCAGCTCCCCTAAAAGTTTCCAAGTCTATAATTCACCCCTCCACTTT. Amino acids: CASSSPKSFQVYNSPLHF. Filled out from reference TRBV11-2 and TRBJ1-6, the complete variable domain reads EAGVAQSPRYKIIEKRQSVAFWCNPISGHATLYWYQQILGQGPKLLIQFQNNGVVDDSQLPKDRFSAERLKGVDSTLKIQPAKLEDSAVYLCASSSPKSFQVYNSPLHFGNGTRLTVT.